This T cell receptor (beta chain) derives from a study of blood T cell repertoires in COVID-19. Original processing methods: Amplifying reference gene primers gave estimates of nucleated cell counts. Clones were sequenced by immunoSEQ multiplex PCR, and TCRdb holds only the in-frame ones, with some missing. For V, J and clone size, that table is used; D and trimming come from the DNA. The sample gives 180,000 or so clones, 86% of which show up once; 0.99% is in the top ten. Germline CDR1 and CDR2: GTSNPN and SVGIG (reference sequence). The CDR3 consists of 17 residues. J gave up 5 bases and V 6 bases, and 14 bases lay outside the gene matches.

Input material: peripheral blood. V gene TRBV30 combines with J gene TRBJ1-6; 9 bases line up with TRBD1. The receptor was isolated from a man between 18 and 35 years old with acute or convalescent COVID-19. This CDR3 is CACTPIQQGANNSPLHF. The CDR3 DNA follows: TGTGCCTGCACACCGATCCAACAGGGGGCGAATAATTCACCCCTCCACTTT.